What follows are 19 T cell receptor beta chains derived from one specimen sequenced in a study of T-cell memory formation after mild COVID-19 (dated by TCRdb to the early 2020s). Library construction relied on 5' RACE. Sequencing took place on an Illumina NovaSeq 6000. The public reads were quality trimmed at Q25 with fastp and then assembled into clones with MiXCR by TCRdb, keeping productive beta chains. Merged by CDR3 protein, the rows form single entries marked with the most common genes and DNA. Counted in this sample were 260,000 or so distinct CDR3 sequences; over 15% of them appeared once. Of the sample, 20% to 25% is held by the ten largest clones. Sequencing was done on a sample of PBMCs or a T cell subset sorted from them (not recorded which). The receptors were gathered from a man aged 18 to 30 who had mild COVID-19 (a few samples of this study predate the infection). The sample titles of this study are shuffled in the database, so cell type and time point are left out; the donor was told from shared clones.

The V gene is TRBV2, the J gene TRBJ2-3; TRBD1 matches 8 bases. Germline V lookup: CDR1 SNHLY, CDR2 FYNNEI. CDR3 size: 15 residues. With V trimmed by 6 bases and J by 3 bases, 8 bases remained unmatched. DNA for the CDR3: TGTGCCAGCAGGATGGACAGGGCGCCAACAGATACGCAGTATTTT. Translation gives CASRMDRAPTDTQYF.

The V gene is TRBV4-2, the J gene TRBJ2-2, with D possibly being TRBD1 (6 bases). Looked up from germline, CDR1 is LGHNA and CDR2 is YNFKEQ. This CDR3 is 14 amino acids long. Trimming cost V 1 base and J 5 bases, with 8 bases left between them. The CDR3 sequence: CASSQVQGTGELFF. CDR3 nucleotides: TGTGCCAGCAGCCAAGTACAGGGTACCGGGGAGCTGTTTTTT.

The table lists this clonotype with a few counts. The V gene is TRBV12-3 or TRBV12-4, the J gene TRBJ1-2, with no clear D. The length of the CDR3 is 13 residues. With 5 bases removed from V and 8 bases from J, the gap between germline ends came to 15 bases. This CDR3 reads CASSPNHQLGYTF. The DNA for the CDR3 is TGTGCCAGCAGTCCCAACCACCAATTGGGCTACACCTTC.

This clonotype has just a few counts. V is TRBV5-1 and J is TRBJ2-2; D unresolved. Per germline, CDR1 SGHRS and CDR2 YFSETQ. This CDR3 contains 16 residues. Between the trimmed V and J ends, which lost 3 bases and 1 base, there was a span of 13 bases. CDR3 coding DNA: TGCGCCAGCAGCTCCCTCCATAACAGGAACACCGGGGAGCTGTTTTTT. The encoded protein is CASSSLHNRNTGELFF.

V is TRBV7-8 and J is TRBJ2-3; TRBD1 might be the D (5 bases). Trimming shortened V by 3 bases and J by 0 bases, and 10 bases separated the two germline ends. Germline loops: CDR1 SGHVS, CDR2 FQNEAQ. The CDR3 length is 15 residues. DNA of the CDR3: TGTGCCAGCAGCTTTTGGGGCGTTAGCACAGATACGCAGTATTTT. This codes for CASSFWGVSTDTQYF.

This clonotype was recorded at least ten times. The chain employs TRBV5-4 and TRBJ1-3; D call uncertain. Germline V gene lookup returns CDR1 SGHNT and CDR2 YYREEE (reference sequence). The CDR3 covers 12 residues. Between the trimmed V and J ends, which lost 0 bases and 4 bases, there was a span of 2 bases. CDR3 in amino acids: CASSLDGNTIYF. The CDR3 nucleotides are TGTGCCAGCAGCTTGGACGGAAACACCATATATTTT. The variable domain in full, with the rest retrieved from reference TRBV5-4 and TRBJ1-3, is ETGVTQSPTHLIKTRGQQVTLRCSSQSGHNTVSWYQQALGQGPQFIFQYYREEENGRGNFPPRFSGLQFPNYSSELNVNALELDDSALYLCASSLDGNTIYFGEGSWLTVV.

V gene TRBV7-8 combines with J gene TRBJ2-7; D is perhaps TRBD1 (5 bases). The V end lost 1 base, the J end lost 7 bases, and 11 bases lay between the germline ends. Per the germline V gene, CDR1 is SGHVS and CDR2 is FQNEAQ. The CDR3 totals 13 residues. The CDR3 here is CASSLEGVPEQYV. As DNA, the CDR3 is TGTGCCAGCAGCTTAGAAGGGGTTCCGGAGCAGTACGTC.

The chain uses TRBV28 and TRBJ2-7; 7 nucleotides line up with TRBD2. The CDR3 runs 13 residues. The germline CDR1 and CDR2 sequences are MDHEN and SYDVKM. V was clipped by 2 bases and J by 5 bases; unmatched bases: 3. The CDR3 protein is CASSLAGVDEQYV. The DNA for the CDR3 is TGTGCCAGCAGTTTAGCGGGGGTTGACGAGCAGTACGTC.

This clonotype turned up a few times. The chain carries TRBV7-9 and TRBJ2-3; TRBD1 aligns across 10 bases. Germline CDR1 and CDR2: SEHNR and FQNEAQ (reference sequence). The V gene end was trimmed by 3 bases and the J gene end by 3 bases; junction bases not matched to a gene: 6. The length of the CDR3 is 16 residues. The CDR3 protein is CASSFQTGGWTDTQYF. The CDR3 DNA follows: TGTGCCAGCAGCTTCCAGACAGGGGGCTGGACAGATACGCAGTATTTT. Looking up the rest from reference TRBV7-9 and TRBJ2-3 gives the full variable domain: DTGVSQNPRHKITKRGQNVTFRCDPISEHNRLYWYRQTLGQGPEFLTYFQNEAQLEKSRLLSDRFSAERPKGSFSTLEIQRTEQGDSAMYLCASSFQTGGWTDTQYFGPGTRLTVL.

V and J are TRBV4-2 and TRBJ2-3, with D perhaps TRBD2 (7 bases). Germline lookup yields CDR1 LGHNA and CDR2 YNFKEQ. The V end lost 3 bases, the J end lost 6 bases, and 25 bases lay between the germline ends. CDR3 length: 18 residues. The DNA for the CDR3 is TGTGCCAGCAGCCACCGTGGTCAGTGGGGGGGGCCGGGGGATACGCAGTATTTT. This codes for CASSHRGQWGGPGDTQYF.

The V and J genes are TRBV18 and TRBJ1-1; no reliable D call. Per germline, CDR1 KGHSH and CDR2 LQKENI. V was pared by 2 bases and J by 3 bases, with 10 bases between. The CDR3 spans 14 residues. This CDR3 reads CASSPGVGDTEAFF. The DNA for the CDR3 is TGTGCCAGCTCACCAGGTGTTGGGGACACTGAAGCTTTCTTT. The variable domain in full, completed from reference TRBV18 and TRBJ1-1, reads NAGVMQNPRHLVRRRGQEARLRCSPMKGHSHVYWYRQLPEEGLKFMVYLQKENIIDESGMPKERFSAEFPKEGPSILRIQQVVRGDSAAYFCASSPGVGDTEAFFGQGTRLTVV.

This clonotype was observed a few times. The rearrangement joins TRBV24-1 to TRBJ2-3; D call uncertain. V was trimmed by 1 base and J by 0 bases, leaving 4 bases between them. This CDR3 is 14 amino acids long. Germline-derived CDR1 and CDR2 are KGHDR and SFDVKD. The CDR3 DNA reads TGTGCCACCAGTGATTTTAAGAGCACAGATACGCAGTATTTT. Protein: CATSDFKSTDTQYF.

This clonotype was seen many times. The chain uses TRBV6-6 and TRBJ2-4; D remains ambiguous. Germline CDR1 MNHNY, CDR2 SVGAGI (reference sequence). This CDR3 comprises 15 residues. V lost 0 bases, J lost 6 bases, and 12 bases lay in between. In DNA, the CDR3 is TGTGCCAGCAGTTACTCGCTCGCACCGGTAAACATTCAGTACTTC. It yields the protein CASSYSLAPVNIQYF.

The genes are TRBV28 and TRBJ1-3; D not resolved. Germline V gives CDR1 MDHEN, CDR2 SYDVKM. This CDR3 spans 13 amino acids. Between the trimmed V and J ends, which lost 6 bases and 2 bases, there was a span of 8 bases. The DNA of the CDR3 is TGTGCCAGCAGACCTATAGCTGGAAACACCATATATTTT. Its protein product is CASRPIAGNTIYF. Supplemented by reference TRBV28 and TRBJ1-3, the full variable domain reads DVKVTQSSRYLVKRTGEKVFLECVQDMDHENMFWYRQDPGLGLRLIYFSYDVKMKEKGDIPEGYSVSREKKERFSLILESASTNQTSMYLCASRPIAGNTIYFGEGSWLTVV.

This clonotype was picked up a small number of times. The chain uses TRBV5-5 and TRBJ2-2; D ambiguous. Per the germline V gene, CDR1 is SGHKS and CDR2 is YYEKEE (reference sequence). The CDR3 covers 15 residues. The germline V and J ends were trimmed by 3 bases and 4 bases, with 13 bases remaining between them. In DNA form, the CDR3 reads TGTGCCAGCAGCTCACCGACGTTTCCCACCGGGGAGCTGTTTTTT. Its translation: CASSSPTFPTGELFF.

The rearrangement links TRBV5-6 to TRBJ2-3, with 11 bases aligning to TRBD2. Germline V lookup: CDR1 SGHDT, CDR2 YYEEEE. The CDR3 extends over 16 amino acids. Trimming removed 4 bases from V and 4 bases from J; junction bases left unmatched: 8. The CDR3 region is CASSHYSGGAPDTQYF. The CDR3 bases are TGTGCCAGCAGCCATTATAGCGGGGGGGCCCCAGATACGCAGTATTTT.

A note on this clonotype: One end of the junction does not line up with germline, which may come from a read error. The chain is built from TRBV6-2 or TRBV6-3 and TRBJ2-1; 8 nucleotides align to TRBD2. The CDR3 totals 13 residues. Germline CDR1 reads MNHEY; CDR2 reads SVGEGT. The CDR3 spells CASSPGGAVFRRF. CDR3 in DNA: TGTGCCAGCAGTCCCGGGGGGGCCGTTTTTCGTCGGTTC.

This clonotype was picked up a small number of times. The chain carries TRBV5-1 and TRBJ1-2, with D unresolved. Per germline, CDR1 SGHRS and CDR2 YFSETQ. The CDR3 spans 15 residues. Trimming took 0 bases from V and 0 from J, leaving 9 bases between them. The CDR3 DNA is TGCGCCAGCAGCTTGGAGGCCTCCGCTAACTATGGCTACACCTTC. As protein: CASSLEASANYGYTF.

The rearrangement links TRBV2 to TRBJ1-1; D remains unclear. The CDR3 runs 13 residues. CDR1 and CDR2 from the germline V gene are SNHLY and FYNNEI. The V end was cut by 2 bases, the J end by 3 bases, with 7 bases between. The CDR3 bases are TGTGCCAGCAGTGAACTCTCCTACACTGAAGCTTTCTTT. Translating it yields CASSELSYTEAFF. The full variable domain, completed using reference TRBV2 and TRBJ1-1, is EPEVTQTPSHQVTQMGQEVILRCVPISNHLYFYWYRQILGQKVEFLVSFYNNEISEKSEIFDDQFSVERPDGSNFTLKIRSTKLEDSAMYFCASSELSYTEAFFGQGTRLTVV.